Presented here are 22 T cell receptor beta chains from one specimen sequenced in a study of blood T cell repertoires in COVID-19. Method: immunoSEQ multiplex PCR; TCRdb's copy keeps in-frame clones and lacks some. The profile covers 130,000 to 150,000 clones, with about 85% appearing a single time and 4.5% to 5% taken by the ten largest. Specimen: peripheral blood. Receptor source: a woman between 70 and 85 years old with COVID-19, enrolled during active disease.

In DNA, the CDR3 is TGTGCCAGCAGTTTAGCACAGGGTTCGAGCTCTGGAAACACCATATATTTT. This gives the protein CASSLAQGSSSGNTIYF. The J gene is TRBJ1-3, the V gene TRBV28; possible D gene TRBD1, 6 bases. The CDR3 length is 17 residues. Trimming took 2 bases from V and 0 from J, leaving 14 bases between them. CDR1 and CDR2 from the germline V gene are MDHEN and SYDVKM.

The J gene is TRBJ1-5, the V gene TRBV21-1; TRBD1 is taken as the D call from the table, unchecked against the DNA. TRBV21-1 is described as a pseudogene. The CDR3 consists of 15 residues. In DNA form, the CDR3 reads TGTGCCAGCAGCAAAGCCCGACAGGGAGGTCAGCCCCAGCATTTT. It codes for CASSKARQGGQPQHF.

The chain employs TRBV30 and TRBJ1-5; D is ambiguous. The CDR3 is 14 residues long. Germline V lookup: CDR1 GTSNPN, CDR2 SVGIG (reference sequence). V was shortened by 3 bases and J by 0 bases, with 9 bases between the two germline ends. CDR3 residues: CAWSHGDSNQPQHF. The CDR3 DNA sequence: TGTGCCTGGAGCCACGGGGATAGCAATCAGCCCCAGCATTTT.

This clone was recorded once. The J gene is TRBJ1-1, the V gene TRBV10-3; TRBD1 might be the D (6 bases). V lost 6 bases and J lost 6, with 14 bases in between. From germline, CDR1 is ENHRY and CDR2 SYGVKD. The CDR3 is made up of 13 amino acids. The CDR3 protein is CAIRKQQGPEAFF. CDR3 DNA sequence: TGTGCCATCAGGAAACAACAGGGCCCTGAAGCTTTCTTT.

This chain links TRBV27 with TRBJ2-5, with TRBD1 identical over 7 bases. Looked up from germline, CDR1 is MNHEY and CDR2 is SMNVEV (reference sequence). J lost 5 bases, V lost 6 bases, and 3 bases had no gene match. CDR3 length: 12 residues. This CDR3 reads CASSPTGETQYF. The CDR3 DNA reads TGTGCCAGCAGCCCGACAGGGGAGACCCAGTACTTC.

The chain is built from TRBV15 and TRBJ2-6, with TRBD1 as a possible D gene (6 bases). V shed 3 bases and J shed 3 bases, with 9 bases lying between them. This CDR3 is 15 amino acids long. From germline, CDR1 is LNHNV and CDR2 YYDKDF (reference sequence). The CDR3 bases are TGTGCCACCAGCAGCCCAGGGGTTGGGGCCAACGTCCTGACTTTC. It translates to CATSSPGVGANVLTF. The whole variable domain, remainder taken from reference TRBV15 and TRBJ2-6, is DAMVIQNPRYQVTQFGKPVTLSCSQTLNHNVMYWYQQKSSQAPKLLFHYYDKDFNNEADTPDNFQSRRPNTSFCFLDIRSPGLGDTAMYLCATSSPGVGANVLTFGAGSRLTVL.

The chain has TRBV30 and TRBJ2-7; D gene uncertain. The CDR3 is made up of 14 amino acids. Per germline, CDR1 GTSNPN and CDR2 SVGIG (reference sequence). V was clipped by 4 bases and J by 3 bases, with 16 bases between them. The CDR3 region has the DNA TGTGCCTGGACCCTAACCCAAAGCCTCTACGAGCAGTACTTC. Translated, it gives CAWTLTQSLYEQYF. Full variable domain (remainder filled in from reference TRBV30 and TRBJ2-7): SQTIHQWPATLVQPVGSPLSLECTVEGTSNPNLYWYRQAAGRGLQLLFYSVGIGQISSEVPQNLSASRPQDRQFILSSKKLLLSDSGFYLCAWTLTQSLYEQYFGPGTRLTVT.

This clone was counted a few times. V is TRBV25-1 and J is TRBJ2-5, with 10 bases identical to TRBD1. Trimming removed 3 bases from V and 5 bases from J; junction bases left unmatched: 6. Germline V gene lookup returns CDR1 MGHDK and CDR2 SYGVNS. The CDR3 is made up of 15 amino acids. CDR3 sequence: CASSDPGQGRETQYF. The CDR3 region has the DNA TGTGCCAGCAGTGACCCGGGACAGGGGAGGGAGACCCAGTACTTC.

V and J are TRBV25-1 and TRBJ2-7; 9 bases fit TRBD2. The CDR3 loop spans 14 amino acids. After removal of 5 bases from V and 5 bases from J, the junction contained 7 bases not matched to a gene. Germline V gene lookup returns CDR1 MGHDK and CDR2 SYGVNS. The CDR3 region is CASSKAGGPHEQYF. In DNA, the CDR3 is TGTGCCAGCAGTAAAGCGGGGGGTCCGCACGAGCAGTACTTC.

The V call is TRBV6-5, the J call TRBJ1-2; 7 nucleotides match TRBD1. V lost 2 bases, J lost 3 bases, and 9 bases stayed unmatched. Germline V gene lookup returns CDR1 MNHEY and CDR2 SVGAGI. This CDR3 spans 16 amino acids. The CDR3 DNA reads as TGTGCCAGCAGTTACCCAGCCATCGACAGGGACTATGGCTACACCTTC. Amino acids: CASSYPAIDRDYGYTF.

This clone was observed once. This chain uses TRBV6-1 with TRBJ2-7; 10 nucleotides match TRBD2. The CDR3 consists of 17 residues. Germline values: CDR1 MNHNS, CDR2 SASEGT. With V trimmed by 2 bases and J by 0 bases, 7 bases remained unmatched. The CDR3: CASSELAGAISSYEQYF. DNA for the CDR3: TGTGCCAGCAGTGAACTAGCGGGGGCCATAAGCTCCTACGAGCAGTACTTC.

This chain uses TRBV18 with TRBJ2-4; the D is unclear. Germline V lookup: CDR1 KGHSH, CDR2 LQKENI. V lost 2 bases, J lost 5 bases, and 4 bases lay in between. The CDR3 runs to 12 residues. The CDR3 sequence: CASSPEENIQYF. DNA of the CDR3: TGTGCCAGCTCACCAGAGGAAAACATTCAGTACTTC.

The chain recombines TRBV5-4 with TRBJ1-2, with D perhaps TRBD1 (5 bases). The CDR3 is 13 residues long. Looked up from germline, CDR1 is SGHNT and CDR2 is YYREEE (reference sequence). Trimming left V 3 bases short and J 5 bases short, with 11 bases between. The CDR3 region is CASSSREGYGYTF. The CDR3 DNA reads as TGTGCCAGCAGCTCCAGGGAAGGGTATGGCTACACCTTC.

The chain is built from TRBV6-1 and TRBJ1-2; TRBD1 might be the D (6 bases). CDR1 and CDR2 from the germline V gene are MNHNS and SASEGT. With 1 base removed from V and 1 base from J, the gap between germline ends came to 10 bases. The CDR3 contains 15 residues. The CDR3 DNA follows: TGTGCCAGCAGTGAAGGCAGGGGCGTTAACTATGGCTACACCTTC. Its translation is CASSEGRGVNYGYTF.

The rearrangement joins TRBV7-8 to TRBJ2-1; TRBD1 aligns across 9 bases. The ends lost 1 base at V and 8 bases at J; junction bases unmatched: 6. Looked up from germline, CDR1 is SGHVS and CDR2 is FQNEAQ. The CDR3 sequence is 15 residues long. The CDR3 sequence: CASSLVGTGLDEQFF. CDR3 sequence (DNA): TGTGCCAGCAGCTTAGTCGGGACAGGGTTGGATGAGCAGTTCTTC.

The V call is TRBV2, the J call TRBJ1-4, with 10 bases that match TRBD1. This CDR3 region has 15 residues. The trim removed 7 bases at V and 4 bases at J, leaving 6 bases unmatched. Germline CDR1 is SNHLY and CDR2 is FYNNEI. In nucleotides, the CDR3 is TGTGCCAGCAAAGGGGACAGGGGTAATAATGAAAAACTGTTTTTT. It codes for CASKGDRGNNEKLFF.

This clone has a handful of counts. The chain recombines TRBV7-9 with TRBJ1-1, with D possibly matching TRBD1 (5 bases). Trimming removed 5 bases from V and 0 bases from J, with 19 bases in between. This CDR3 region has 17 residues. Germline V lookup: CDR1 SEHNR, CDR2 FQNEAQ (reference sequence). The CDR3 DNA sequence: TGTGCCAGCAGCCGAGGACACTCCAGGGTCTTGAACACTGAAGCTTTCTTT. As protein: CASSRGHSRVLNTEAFF.

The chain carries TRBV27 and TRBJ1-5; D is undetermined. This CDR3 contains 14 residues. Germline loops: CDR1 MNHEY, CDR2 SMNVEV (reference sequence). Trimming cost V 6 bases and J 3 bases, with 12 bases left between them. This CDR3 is CASRAQVSNQPQHF. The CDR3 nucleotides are TGTGCCAGCAGAGCCCAGGTATCCAATCAGCCCCAGCATTTT.

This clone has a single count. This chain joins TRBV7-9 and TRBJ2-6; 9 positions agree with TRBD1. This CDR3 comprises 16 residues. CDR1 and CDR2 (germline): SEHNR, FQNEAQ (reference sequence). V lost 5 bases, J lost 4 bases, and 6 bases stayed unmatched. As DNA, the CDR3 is TGTGCCAGCAGCCCACAGGGGGCGCAAGGGGCCAACGTCCTGACTTTC. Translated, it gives CASSPQGAQGANVLTF.

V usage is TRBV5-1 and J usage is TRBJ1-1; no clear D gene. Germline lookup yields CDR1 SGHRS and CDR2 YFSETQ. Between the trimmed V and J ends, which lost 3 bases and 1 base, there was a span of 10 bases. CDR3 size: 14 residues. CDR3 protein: CASSSSPPNTEAFF. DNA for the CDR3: TGCGCCAGCAGCTCTTCCCCCCCGAACACTGAAGCTTTCTTT.

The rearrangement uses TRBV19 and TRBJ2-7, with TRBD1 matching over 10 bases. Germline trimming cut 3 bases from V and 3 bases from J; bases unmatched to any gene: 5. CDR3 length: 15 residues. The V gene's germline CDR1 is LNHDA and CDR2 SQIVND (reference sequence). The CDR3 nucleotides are TGTGCCAGTAGTATCCCGGGACAGGGGTACTACGAGCAGTACTTC. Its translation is CASSIPGQGYYEQYF.

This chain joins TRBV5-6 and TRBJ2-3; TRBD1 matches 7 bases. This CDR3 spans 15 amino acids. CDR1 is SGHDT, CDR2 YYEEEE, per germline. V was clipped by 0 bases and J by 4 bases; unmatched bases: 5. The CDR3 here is CASSLARGTADTQYF. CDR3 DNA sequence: TGTGCCAGCAGCTTGGCCCGTGGGACAGCAGATACGCAGTATTTT. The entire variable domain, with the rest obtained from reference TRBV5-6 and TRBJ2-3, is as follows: DAGVTQSPTHLIKTRGQQVTLRCSPKSGHDTVSWYQQALGQGPQFIFQYYEEEERQRGNFPDRFSGHQFPNYSSELNVNALLLGDSALYLCASSLARGTADTQYFGPGTRLTVL.